Described below is a single T cell receptor (beta chain) sequence and its context. Self-reported history from a screening survey and questionnaire set each donor's cohort. The CDR3 loop spans 13 amino acids. CDR1 and CDR2 (germline): SGHTA, FQGNSA. V lost 1 base and J 4 bases, leaving 7 bases between the germline ends. The source of the sample is a study of blood T cell repertoires in COVID-19. Whole-study context: Acute and convalescent COVID-19 specimens originated in the United States, Italy and Spain. T cells, B-cell-depleted T cells, or PBMCs supplied cDNA or gDNA.

The authors' processing: Quantification of nucleated cells was approximated via reference gene primer amplification. Using immunoSEQ multiplex PCR, the repertoire was profiled, and TCRdb retains in-frame clones only, with some absent. The V and J calls and clone size come from that table; D and trimming were worked out from the DNA. The sample carries 400,000 to 500,000 clones, around nine tenths recorded once. The receptor comes from a woman under 30 who had been exposed to COVID-19. The genes are TRBV7-2 and TRBJ1-2; D is possibly TRBD1 (5 bases). The material sequenced was PBMCs or T cells enriched from blood (not recorded which). The CDR3 here is CASSLGRAYGYTF. The CDR3 DNA follows: TGTGCCAGCAGCTTAGGCAGGGCCTATGGCTACACCTTC. The entire variable domain, with the rest obtained from reference TRBV7-2 and TRBJ1-2, is as follows: GAGVSQSPSNKVTEKGKDVELRCDPISGHTALYWYRQSLGQGLEFLIYFQGNSAPDKSGLPSDRFSAERTGGSVSTLTIQRTQQEDSAVYLCASSLGRAYGYTFGSGTRLTVV.